This paragraph reports one T cell receptor (beta chain). Its antigen is undetermined. The sample is drawn from a study of CD8 T cells in ankylosing spondylitis. Overall study findings and caveats: In ankylosing spondylitis patients, matched synovial fluid reportedly showed significant enrichment of disease-linked clones. Among TCR beta sequences, a motif of several highly homologous variants appeared characteristic of ankylosing spondylitis blood.

Each TCR beta library was made by quantitative 5'-RACE that incorporated molecular barcodes. TCRdb recomputed calls from the 5' RACE reads with MiXCR, one row per CDR3 protein. Of 350,000 to 450,000 distinct CDR3 sequences listed, roughly 22% are singletons. The sequence was collected from a male donor with ankylosing spondylitis or in good health (not recorded which). The sequencing input was blood, either unsorted or a sorted T cell fraction (not recorded which).

Here the CDR3 reads CASSTEETQYF. The CDR3 bases are TGTGCCAGCAGCACAGAAGAGACCCAGTACTTC. The chain links TRBV12-3 or TRBV12-4 to TRBJ2-5, with D uncertain. Trimming removed 6 bases from V and 3 bases from J, with 5 bases in between. The CDR3 length is 11 residues.